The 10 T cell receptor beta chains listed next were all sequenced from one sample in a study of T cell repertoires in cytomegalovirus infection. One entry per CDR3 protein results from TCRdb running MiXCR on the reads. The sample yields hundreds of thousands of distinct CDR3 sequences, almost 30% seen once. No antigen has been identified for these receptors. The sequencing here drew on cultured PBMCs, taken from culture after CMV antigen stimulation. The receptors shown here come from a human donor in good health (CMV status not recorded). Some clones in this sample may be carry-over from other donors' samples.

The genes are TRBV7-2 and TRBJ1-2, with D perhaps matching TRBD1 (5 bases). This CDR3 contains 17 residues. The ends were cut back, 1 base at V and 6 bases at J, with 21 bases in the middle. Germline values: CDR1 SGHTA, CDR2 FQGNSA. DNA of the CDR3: TGTGCCAGCAGCTTAGGCATGTCGGAGGGGACCAGACATGGCTACACCTTC. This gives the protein CASSLGMSEGTRHGYTF.

CDR3 sequence (DNA): TGTGCCAGCAGTGAAGGTCGGCTCTATGGCTACACCTTC. Translation gives CASSEGRLYGYTF. The V and J genes are TRBV2 and TRBJ1-2; D is unclear. V was pared by 1 base and J by 4 bases, with 7 bases between. The CDR3 totals 13 residues. Germline V gives CDR1 SNHLY, CDR2 FYNNEI.

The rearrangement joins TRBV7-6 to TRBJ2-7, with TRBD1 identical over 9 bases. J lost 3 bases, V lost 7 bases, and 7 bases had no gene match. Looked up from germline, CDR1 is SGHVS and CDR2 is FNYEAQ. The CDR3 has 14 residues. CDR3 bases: TGTGCCAGCACCCGACAGGGGGAGATCTACGAGCAGTACTTC. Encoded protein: CASTRQGEIYEQYF.

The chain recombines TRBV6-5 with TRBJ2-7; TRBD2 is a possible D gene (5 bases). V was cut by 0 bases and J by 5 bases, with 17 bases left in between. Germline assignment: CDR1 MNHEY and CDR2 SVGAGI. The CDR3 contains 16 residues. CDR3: CASSYSGLFPGNEQYF. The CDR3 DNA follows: TGTGCCAGCAGTTACTCAGGCCTATTTCCCGGGAACGAGCAGTACTTC.

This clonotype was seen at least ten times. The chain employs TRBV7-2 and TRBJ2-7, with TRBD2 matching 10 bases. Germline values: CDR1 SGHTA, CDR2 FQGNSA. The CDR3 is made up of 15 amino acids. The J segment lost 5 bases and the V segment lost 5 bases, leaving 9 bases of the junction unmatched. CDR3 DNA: TGTGCCAGCAGCCCTGGACTAGCGGAAGCCCACGAGCAGTACTTC. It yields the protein CASSPGLAEAHEQYF.

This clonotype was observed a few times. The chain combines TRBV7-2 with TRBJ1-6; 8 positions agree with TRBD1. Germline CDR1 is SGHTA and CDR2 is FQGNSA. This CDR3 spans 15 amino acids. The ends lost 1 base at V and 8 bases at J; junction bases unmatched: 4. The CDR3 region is CASSLDRGTYSPLHF. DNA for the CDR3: TGTGCCAGCAGCTTAGACAGGGGGACTTATTCACCCCTCCACTTT.

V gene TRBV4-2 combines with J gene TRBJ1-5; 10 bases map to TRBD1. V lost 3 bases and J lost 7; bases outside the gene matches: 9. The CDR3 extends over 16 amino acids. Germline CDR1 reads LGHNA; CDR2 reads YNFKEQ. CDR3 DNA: TGTGCCAGCAGCCAGGGAGGGGACAGGGGAGGGCAGCCCCAGCATTTT. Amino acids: CASSQGGDRGGQPQHF.

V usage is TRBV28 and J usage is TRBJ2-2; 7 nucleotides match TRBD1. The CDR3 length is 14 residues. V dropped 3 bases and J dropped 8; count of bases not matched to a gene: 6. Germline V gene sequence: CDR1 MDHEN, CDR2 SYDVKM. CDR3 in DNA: TGTGCCAGCAGTTTGACAGGGATGGAAGGGGAGCTGTTTTTT. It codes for CASSLTGMEGELFF.

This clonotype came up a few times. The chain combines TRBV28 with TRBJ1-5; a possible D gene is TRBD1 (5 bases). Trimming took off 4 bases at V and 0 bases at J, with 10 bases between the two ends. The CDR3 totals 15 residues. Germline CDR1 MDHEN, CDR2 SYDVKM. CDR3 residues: CASSSLQGSNQPQHF. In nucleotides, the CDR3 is TGTGCCAGCAGTTCCCTTCAGGGTAGCAATCAGCCCCAGCATTTT.

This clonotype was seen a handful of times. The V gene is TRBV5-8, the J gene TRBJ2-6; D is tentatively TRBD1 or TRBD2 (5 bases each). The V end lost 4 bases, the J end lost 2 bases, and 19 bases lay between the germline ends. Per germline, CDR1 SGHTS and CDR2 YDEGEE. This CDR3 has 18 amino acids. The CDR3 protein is CASSGGPGRSAGANVLTF. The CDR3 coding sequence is TGTGCCAGCAGCGGCGGGCCAGGGAGAAGCGCTGGGGCCAACGTCCTGACTTTC.